These T cell receptor beta chains were read from a single sample in a study of identical twins. TCRdb recomputed calls from the 5' RACE reads with MiXCR, one row per CDR3 protein. The sample carries 310,000 or so distinct CDR3 sequences, 7.5% to 9.5% recorded once. This sample was also put to use in a study of yellow fever vaccine responses in identical twins.

What was sequenced was CD8+ T cells sorted from blood. The receptors were gathered from a woman younger than 35 in good health. CDR3s leave out the opening cysteine and the closing phenylalanine or tryptophan.

CDR3 length	V gene	J gene	CDR3 protein
18	TRBV11-1	TRBJ2-7	ASSLAPGLAESTAFIEQY
10	TRBV19	TRBJ2-7	ASSIAGNEQY
14	TRBV5-1	TRBJ2-7	ASSLGQSPSSYEQY
11	TRBV12-3/TRBV12-4	TRBJ2-5	ASSSGRSETQY
14	TRBV6-1	TRBJ2-7	ASSLTTGESPYEQY
11	TRBV29-1	TRBJ2-7	SVVQQGAHEQY
13	TRBV11-2	TRBJ1-1	ASSLISAQAVDAF
12	TRBV6-1	TRBJ1-5	ASNARYSNQPQH
13	TRBV6-4	TRBJ2-1	ASSELAGEHNEQF
13	TRBV19	TRBJ2-1	ASSIGGLAYNEQF
10	TRBV12-3/TRBV12-4	TRBJ2-1	ASRPDRAEQF
16	TRBV7-6	TRBJ2-1	ASSLGLAGGDHYNEQF
16	TRBV11-1	TRBJ2-5	ASSLALGHRGPQETQY
12	TRBV7-9	TRBJ1-4	ASSSRQWGEKLF
12	TRBV12-3/TRBV12-4	TRBJ1-2	ASSSPTVNYGYT
15	TRBV6-5	TRBJ2-1	ASSYGLTTFNGDEQF
11	TRBV5-1	TRBJ2-7	ASSLWVGYEQY
13	TRBV9	TRBJ2-2	ASSVGQGATGELF
12	TRBV7-9	TRBJ1-2	ASSLVSPLIGYT
15	TRBV4-1	TRBJ2-2	ASSQDRAGGRGGELF
15	TRBV7-9	TRBJ2-5	ASRGIGGGGLVETQY
15	TRBV7-9	TRBJ2-7	ASTKRSPQGREYEQY
12	TRBV12-3/TRBV12-4	TRBJ1-2	ASSQTGGGYGYT
12	TRBV2	TRBJ1-6	ASSGGQGDSPLH
15	TRBV7-9	TRBJ2-2	ASSPPPSTANTGELF
13	TRBV12-3/TRBV12-4	TRBJ2-1	ASSSPGQGQNEQF
10	TRBV20-1	TRBJ2-5	SARGLEETQY
13	TRBV29-1	TRBJ2-5	SVEDERGGRETQY
12	TRBV6-2/TRBV6-3	TRBJ1-6	ASRPGQFNSPLH
13	TRBV12-3/TRBV12-4	TRBJ2-7	ASSYGTGYLDEQY
10	TRBV20-1	TRBJ2-7	SVETSGYEQY
14	TRBV12-3/TRBV12-4	TRBJ2-7	ASSRAGTGDIYEQY
12	TRBV7-6	TRBJ2-1	ASSLAISANEQF
15	TRBV7-9	TRBJ1-1	ASSLLGGGVSDTEAF
11	TRBV6-4	TRBJ1-1	ASSSSSNTEAF
10	TRBV7-9	TRBJ1-2	ASSKEGEGYT
13	TRBV6-1	TRBJ2-7	ASSEEGRPTYEQY
13	TRBV6-2/TRBV6-3	TRBJ2-7	ASRPLGQGSYEQY
15	TRBV29-1	TRBJ2-3	SVEVSGDRFFPDTQY
17	TRBV20-1	TRBJ2-1	SAPGTGFYSGSIYNEQF
14	TRBV27	TRBJ2-7	ASSLSPSYIPYEQY
9	TRBV6-6	TRBJ1-3	ASSHGNTIY
13	TRBV15	TRBJ2-1	ATSRMDEAYNEQF